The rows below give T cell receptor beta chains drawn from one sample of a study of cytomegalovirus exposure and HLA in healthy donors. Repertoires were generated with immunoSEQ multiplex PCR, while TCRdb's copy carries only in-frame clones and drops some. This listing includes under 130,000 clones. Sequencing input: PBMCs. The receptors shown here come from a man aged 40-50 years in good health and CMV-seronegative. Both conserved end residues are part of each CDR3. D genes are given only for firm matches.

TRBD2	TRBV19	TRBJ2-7	CASSIGLGGAYEQYF	TGTGCCAGTAGTATAGGTCTTGGGGGGGCCTACGAGCAGTACTTC
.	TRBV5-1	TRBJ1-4	CASSLMAGAKEKLFF	TGCGCCAGCAGCTTGATGGCAGGGGCTAAGGAAAAACTGTTTTTT
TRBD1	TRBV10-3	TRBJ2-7	CAISLAGTGGYEQYF	TGTGCCATCAGCCTCGCCGGGACAGGGGGCTACGAGCAGTACTTC
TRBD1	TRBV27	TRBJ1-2	CASSRGQAYGYTF	TGTGCCAGCAGTCGCGGACAGGCCTATGGCTACACCTTC
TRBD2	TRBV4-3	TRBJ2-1	CASSQVRREGDEQFF	TGCGCCAGCAGCCAAGTTCGCCGGGAGGGCGATGAGCAGTTCTTC
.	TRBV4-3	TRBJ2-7	CASSQVLASYEQYF	TGCGCCAGCAGCCAAGTCCTAGCCTCCTACGAGCAGTACTTC
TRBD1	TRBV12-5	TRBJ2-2	CASGLGDRVGELFF	TGTGCTAGTGGTTTGGGCGACAGGGTTGGGGAGCTGTTTTTT
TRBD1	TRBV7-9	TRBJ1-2	CASSSRDRVNYGYTF	TGTGCCAGCAGCTCCCGGGACAGAGTTAACTATGGCTACACCTTC
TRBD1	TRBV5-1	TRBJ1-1	CASSLAGQGANTEAFF	TGCGCCAGCAGCTTGGCCGGACAGGGGGCGAACACTGAAGCTTTCTTT
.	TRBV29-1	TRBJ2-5	CSVEGGHRVAQETQYF	TGCAGCGTTGAAGGGGGCCACAGGGTAGCCCAAGAGACCCAGTACTTC
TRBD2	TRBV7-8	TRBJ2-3	CASSPGLAGFTDTQYF	TGTGCCAGCAGCCCGGGACTAGCGGGATTCACAGATACGCAGTATTTT
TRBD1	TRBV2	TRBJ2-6	CASSGNRQGGANVLTF	TGTGCCAGCAGTGGAAATCGACAGGGGGGAGCCAACGTCCTGACTTTC
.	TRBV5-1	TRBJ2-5	CASSLVGEETQYF	TGCGCCAGCAGCTTGGTAGGGGAAGAGACCCAGTACTTC
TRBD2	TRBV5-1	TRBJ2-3	CASSPSREGPRSQYF	TGCGCCAGCAGCCCTTCGCGGGAGGGCCCGAGGTCGCAGTATTTT
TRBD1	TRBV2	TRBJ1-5	CASNGDYRTGGFNQPQHF	TGTGCCAGCAACGGGGATTACAGGACAGGAGGATTCAATCAGCCCCAGCATTTT
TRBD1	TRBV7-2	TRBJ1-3	CASSFSGTGSGNTIYF	TGTGCCAGCAGCTTCTCCGGGACAGGGAGTGGAAACACCATATATTTT
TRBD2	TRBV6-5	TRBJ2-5	CASSNYLSGGEETQYF	TGTGCCAGCAGTAACTACCTTAGCGGGGGGGAAGAGACCCAGTACTTC
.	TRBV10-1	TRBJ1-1	CASSASLWTEAFF	TGCGCCAGCAGCGCTAGTCTATGGACTGAAGCTTTCTTT
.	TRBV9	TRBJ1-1	CASSDTGTKSEAFF	TGTGCCAGCAGCGACACAGGGACGAAAAGTGAAGCTTTCTTT
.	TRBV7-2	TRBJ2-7	CASSFTRSREQYF	TGTGCCAGCAGCTTTACTAGGAGTCGCGAGCAGTACTTC
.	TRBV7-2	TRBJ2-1	CASSSFGEQFF	TGTGCCAGCAGCTCCTTCGGTGAGCAGTTCTTC
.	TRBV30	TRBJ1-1	CAWRGSGAFF	TGTGCCTGGAGAGGATCGGGAGCTTTCTTT
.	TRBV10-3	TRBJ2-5	CAISRDKRETQYF	TGTGCCATCAGCCGGGACAAAAGGGAGACCCAGTACTTC
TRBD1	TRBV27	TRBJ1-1	CATRDRTMNTEAFF	TGTGCCACCCGGGACAGGACGATGAACACTGAAGCTTTCTTT
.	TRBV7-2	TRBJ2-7	CASSLDVLEQYF	TGTGCCAGCAGCTTAGATGTCCTCGAGCAGTACTTC
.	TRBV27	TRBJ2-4	CASSLGALAKNIQYF	TGTGCCAGCAGCTTAGGGGCGCTAGCCAAAAACATTCAGTACTTC
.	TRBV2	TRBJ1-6	CASSVDTIASPLHF	TGTGCCAGCAGTGTGGACACTATAGCTTCACCCCTCCACTTT
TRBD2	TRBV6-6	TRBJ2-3	CASRWTSADTQYF	TGTGCCAGCAGATGGACTAGCGCAGATACGCAGTATTTT
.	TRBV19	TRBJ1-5	CASSISGNQPQHF	TGTGCCAGTAGTATATCAGGGAATCAGCCCCAGCATTTT
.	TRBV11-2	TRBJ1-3	CASSLNPSAGNTIYF	TGTGCCAGCAGCTTAAACCCCTCGGCTGGAAACACCATATATTTT
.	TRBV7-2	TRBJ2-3	CASSFRQTSTDTQYF	TGTGCCAGCAGCTTTAGACAGACTAGCACAGATACGCAGTATTTT